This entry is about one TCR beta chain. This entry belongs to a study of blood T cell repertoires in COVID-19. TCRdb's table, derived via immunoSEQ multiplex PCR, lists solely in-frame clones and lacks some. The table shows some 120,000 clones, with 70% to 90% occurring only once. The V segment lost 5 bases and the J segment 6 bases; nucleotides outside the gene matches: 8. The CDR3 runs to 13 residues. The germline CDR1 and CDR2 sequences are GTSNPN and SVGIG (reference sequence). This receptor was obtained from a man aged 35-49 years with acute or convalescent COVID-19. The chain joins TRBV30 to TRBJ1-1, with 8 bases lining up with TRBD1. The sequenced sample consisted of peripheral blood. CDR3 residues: CAWARQGISEAFF. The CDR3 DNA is TGTGCCTGGGCCAGACAGGGGATTTCTGAAGCTTTCTTT.